Sequencing of this TCR beta chain was carried out in a study of immune heterogeneity within non-small cell lung tumors (dated by TCRdb to 2017 to 2018). Broadly, across the study: By histology, the tumors included roughly 9 non-squamous carcinomas, a handful of squamous cell carcinomas and 1 tumor not otherwise specified. Whole-exome sequencing, RNA-seq and TCR beta repertoire sequencing were combined for multiple spatially distinct regions from each NSCLC tumor so that intratumoral immune heterogeneity could be examined. TCR repertoire analysis included approximately 52 tumor loci from 15 patients, whereas transcriptome data included only 44 loci from 11 to 12 patients. For mutant peptides 8 to 11 amino acids long, netMHCpan-3.0 predicted neoantigen binding to the HLA alleles of each patient.

This clonotype was found many times. It lacks a known antigen. No clone much larger than this one lies a single base away; base qualities are absent. The TCR beta CDR3 region was amplified with a multiplex PCR system whose first round ran for 9 to 11 cycles using 32 V-gene forward primers and 13 J-gene reverse primers. First-round PCR used a QIAGEN Multiplex PCR Kit, and primer sequences were filed in Chinese patent CN105087789A. Illumina universal primers were attached in a second round of PCR run with the Phusion High-Fidelity PCR Kit. Paired-end sequencing of TCR libraries was carried out on the Illumina HiSeq X Ten platform at a read length of 151 bp. In the source study's methods: Reads lacking multiplex PCR primers were removed with Cutadapt, read pairs were merged with PEAR, and CDR3 regions were called with MiXCR default settings. Shannon entropy measured repertoire diversity, while clonality was calculated as one minus the Shannon entropy divided by the ln of the count of productive unique sequences. Clonotypes present at frequencies of at least 0.5% were defined as dominant or high-frequency T-cell clones. TCRdb's own reprocessing of the public reads used fastp at Q25 and MiXCR and kept productive beta chains. Every entry covers one CDR3 protein and lists the most common genes and DNA from its rows. TCRdb assigned the V and J calls; the authors' analysis was not used. In this sample the table shows about 22,000 distinct CDR3 sequences, about 30% of which occur a single time. In total, the top ten clones hold 3.7% of the sample.

Genomic DNA extracted from bulk tumor tissue served as TCR template, with about 620 ng gDNA amplified per sample. During surgery, multiple biopsies were taken from each primary tumor and placed as far apart as possible within the tumor mass. Patients in the study cohort, which was described as untreated, were newly diagnosed NSCLC cases going through curative surgery. The donors were 15 patients with newly diagnosed non-small cell lung cancer who were having surgery with curative intent. Resected tumor masses were reviewed by two independent pathologists. Only high-quality DNA and RNA samples were carried forward to sequencing. CDR1 MNHEY and CDR2 SMNVEV are derived from the germline V gene (reference sequence). Inclusive of the bounding cysteine and phenylalanine, the CDR3 is 15 residues long. Just CDR3 DNA is preserved here, 45 bases in frame from base 1. Here V drops 1 base and J drops 4 bases, and the junction holds 2 bases not matched to any gene.

Paper-wide results and their limitations: Identical dominant CDR3B clonotypes recurred across loci within a patient, yet different tumor locations also harbored unique high-frequency clones. Local tumor mutational burden and local T-cell repertoire clonality had a statistically significant but moderate positive correlation (R 0.3 to 0.4). For the most part, high-frequency TCR beta clonotypes differed from one individual patient to another.

This TCR came from a middle-aged man with non-small cell lung cancer. Sequenced input: lung tumor tissue. This sequence uses TRBV27 and TRBJ1-2; 11 bases in between match TRBD1. The CDR3 sequence is CASSLLGQGAYGYTF. The DNA reads TGTGCCAGCAGTTTATTAGGACAGGGGGCCTATGGCTACACCTTC.